This TCR beta chain was identified in a study of T cell responses to AZD1222 COVID-19 vaccine. The V segment lost 5 bases and the J segment 3 bases; nucleotides outside the gene matches: 5. Germline V CDR1 and CDR2: SGHDT, YYEEEE. The CDR3 is 14 amino acids. On this clone itself: Its target is not known.

Only in-frame clones appear in the TCRdb table, and some are missing; sequencing was by immunoSEQ multiplex PCR. This table has some 120,000 clones, approximately 85% appearing once. Study results and limitations: Spike-specific TCR breadth and depth both grew after two AZD1222 doses. Among the donors, most were white British and more were female, and clonal diversity was possibly underestimated. It was only a handful of AZD1222 recipients who were seropositive at baseline.

This TCR came from an adult in good health. The sample here was peripheral blood, taken on day 0 of AZD1222 vaccination. This chain joins TRBV5-6 and TRBJ2-7; 10 bases align to TRBD1. Here the CDR3 DNA reads TGTGCCAGCAGATCCGGGACAGGGGTCTACGAGCAGTACTTC. Protein product: CASRSGTGVYEQYF.